Below are 7 T cell receptor beta chains sequenced from a single sample in a study of tumor-infiltrating lymphocytes in primary liver carcinoma. The researchers produced TCR beta cDNA from roughly 500 ng total RNA with a constant-region primer. It was through three nested multiplex PCR rounds of slightly modified ARM-PCR that TCR beta libraries arose. With TRBV1-TRBV30 forward primers and a C-beta reverse primer, the first two PCR rounds were run for around 10 cycles each. TCRdb analysed the multiplex PCR reads with MiXCR anew, one entry per CDR3 protein. The data hold 95,000 to 150,000 distinct CDR3 sequences, with around two thirds observed a single time. From about 19-30 mg of unsorted bulk tissue, DNA and RNA were co-extracted together. Material for sequencing was liver tumor tissue from sampling region 1. The subset denotes: tumor region T1, superior pole. The receptors come from a woman between 55 and 75 years old with primary liver carcinoma and hepatitis B virus infection.

This clonotype showed up many times. The chain couples TRBV7-9 to TRBJ1-6; 9 bases fit TRBD1. CDR1 SEHNR and CDR2 FQNEAQ come from the germline V gene (reference sequence). The J segment lost 6 bases and the V segment lost 4 bases, leaving 10 bases of the junction unmatched. CDR3 size: 17 residues. CDR3 residues: CASSSYRGQESNSPLHF. CDR3 bases: TGTGCCAGCAGCTCCTACAGGGGGCAGGAGAGTAATTCACCCCTCCACTTT.

In its sample, this clonotype was seen once. The junction does not match germline at one end; this may be a read error. The V gene is TRBV6-5, the J gene TRBJ2-7; TRBD2 aligns across 14 bases. Germline V gives CDR1 MNHEY, CDR2 SVGAGI. There are 15 residues in the CDR3. In nucleotides, the CDR3 is TGTTCCAGCAAGGGACTAGCGGGAGAAGTCTACGAGCAGTACTTC. This sequence encodes CSSKGLAGEVYEQYF.

In this sample, this clonotype turned up many times. The rearrangement links TRBV7-9 to TRBJ1-2; 9 bases are shared with TRBD1. V was pared by 3 bases and J by 8 bases, with 7 bases of the junction left unmatched. Germline CDR1 SEHNR, CDR2 FQNEAQ (reference sequence). The CDR3 runs to 14 residues. CDR3 sequence: CASSLAQGQGGYTF. For the CDR3, the DNA is TGTGCCAGCAGCTTGGCCCAGGGACAGGGCGGCTACACCTTC.

Remarks on this clonotype: One end of the junction fails to match germline, which may point to a read error. V and J are TRBV29-1 and TRBJ1-1; D unclear. Germline lookup yields CDR1 SQVTM and CDR2 ANQGSEA. The CDR3 length is 13 residues. CDR3 nucleotide sequence: TGCAGCTACTCCAAGAACAGTAACACTGAAGTTTTCTTT. It codes for CSYSKNSNTEVFF. The variable domain in full, completed from reference TRBV29-1 and TRBJ1-1, reads SAVISQKPSRDICQRGTSLTIQCQVDSQVTMMFWYRQQPGQSLTLIATANQGSEATYESGFVIDKFPISRPNLTFSTLTVSNMSPEDSSIYLCSYSKNSNTEVFFGQGTRLTVV.

Turning to this clonotype: This may be a read error, as it is one base from a much larger clone. CDR3 amino acids: CASSLARNTYEQHF. The CDR3 bases are TGTGCCAGCAGCTTAGCGAGGAATACCTACGAGCAGCACTTC. The chain carries TRBV7-8 and TRBJ2-7; D unresolved. CDR3 length equals 14 residues. CDR1 and CDR2 from the germline V gene are SGHVS and FQNEAQ.

This clonotype has a count of ten or more. V is TRBV28 and J is TRBJ1-1; 7 nucleotides line up with TRBD1. V was clipped by 5 bases and J by 5 bases; unmatched bases: 11. This CDR3 is built from 15 residues. Germline CDR1 is MDHEN and CDR2 is SYDVKM. CDR3 nucleotides: TGTGCCAGCAGTCCGGCAGGGGGGGCGGTTACTGAAGCTTTCTTT. This translates into CASSPAGGAVTEAFF.

The V call is TRBV24-1, the J call TRBJ2-5; tentatively, D is TRBD1 (6 bases). Germline V lookup: CDR1 KGHDR, CDR2 SFDVKD. This CDR3 contains 15 residues. V lost 8 bases and J lost 0, with 15 bases in between. The CDR3 spells CATTPDSTHQETQYF. The CDR3 DNA is TGTGCCACCACCCCGGACAGTACCCACCAAGAGACCCAGTACTTC.